The 11 T cell receptor beta chains given below trace back to one sample, sequenced in a study of beta chain features in type 1 diabetes. The study reverse transcribed the entire isolated RNA, so it sequenced expressed TCRB transcripts. Using immunoSEQ multiplex PCR, the repertoire was profiled, and TCRdb retains in-frame clones only, with some absent. The sample lists around 250,000 clones, approximately 24% occurring once. Study results and caveats: For Type 1 diabetes patients, all four CD4+ subsets carried TCRB CDR3s that were moderately but significantly shorter.

Antigens of these TCRs are unknown. Sequenced: naive CD4+ T cells from blood. These receptors were taken from a woman younger than 45 with type 1 diabetes.

The chain recombines TRBV25-1 with TRBJ2-1, with 8 bases identical to TRBD2. The CDR3 extends over 10 amino acids. Germline CDR1 MGHDK, CDR2 SYGVNS. The DNA for the CDR3 is TGTCGCGGGAGGCACAATGAGCAGTTCTTC. As protein: CRGRHNEQFF. Combining the CDR3 with reference TRBV25-1 and TRBJ2-1 gives the whole variable domain EADIYQTPRYLVIGTGKKITLECSQTMGHDKMYWYQQDPGMELHLIHYSYGVNSTEKGDLSSESTVSRIRTEHFPLTLESARPSHTSQYLCRGRHNEQFFGPGTRLTVL.

V is TRBV2 and J is TRBJ2-7, with D possibly matching TRBD1 (6 bases). There are 13 residues in the CDR3. Germline loops: CDR1 SNHLY, CDR2 FYNNEI. Trimming took 5 bases from V and 3 from J, leaving 11 bases between them. The CDR3 spells CASSFQGIYEQYF. CDR3 coding DNA: TGTGCCAGCAGTTTCCAGGGGATCTACGAGCAGTACTTC.

V is TRBV5-4 and J is TRBJ2-5; 9 nucleotides line up with TRBD2. Trimming removed 2 bases from V and 5 bases from J; junction bases left unmatched: 7. Germline-derived CDR1 and CDR2 are SGHNT and YYREEE (reference sequence). The CDR3 has 15 amino acids. The CDR3: CASSFRREGHETQYF. The CDR3 DNA sequence: TGTGCCAGCAGCTTTCGGCGGGAGGGCCATGAGACCCAGTACTTC.

This chain links TRBV10-3 with TRBJ2-1, with 10 bases matching TRBD1. The CDR3 length is 16 residues. Per the germline V gene, CDR1 is ENHRY and CDR2 is SYGVKD. The ends lost 2 bases at V and 7 bases at J; junction bases unmatched: 8. The CDR3 coding sequence is TGTGCCATCAGTGAGGACTTCGGGACAGGGGTAAATGAGCAGTTCTTC. It specifies CAISEDFGTGVNEQFF.

V gene TRBV21-1 combines with J gene TRBJ2-5; whether TRBD1, the table's D call, matches the DNA was not checked. TRBV21-1 is shown as a pseudogene. The CDR3 contains 15 residues. CDR3 nucleotides: TGTGCCAGCAGCAAGCGTCCAGGGGGCGGGGAGACCCAGTACTTC. The encoded protein is CASSKRPGGGETQYF.

The rearrangement joins TRBV30 to TRBJ2-5, with unresolved D. The germline V gene encodes CDR1 GTSNPN and CDR2 SVGIG (reference sequence). This CDR3 spans 13 amino acids. V was shortened by 0 bases and J by 1 base, with 6 bases between the two germline ends. DNA of the CDR3: TGTGCCTGGAGTGTTGGCACCCAAGAGACCCAGTACTTC. This sequence encodes CAWSVGTQETQYF.

The CDR3: CSASYNYEQYF. The CDR3 DNA sequence: TGCAGTGCTAGTTACAACTACGAGCAGTACTTC. The rearrangement uses TRBV20-1 and TRBJ2-7; unclear D gene. Between the trimmed V and J ends, which lost 3 bases and 3 bases, there was a span of 6 bases. The CDR3 is 11 residues long. The germline V gene has CDR1 DFQATT and CDR2 SNEGSKA (reference sequence).

V usage is TRBV7-8 and J usage is TRBJ2-5; 10 positions match TRBD2. CDR1 is SGHVS, CDR2 FQNEAQ, per germline. After removal of 1 base from V and 4 bases from J, the junction contained 3 bases not matched to a gene. The length of the CDR3 is 15 residues. The chain's CDR3 is CASSLVAGGGETQYF. CDR3 in DNA: TGTGCCAGCAGCTTAGTAGCGGGAGGAGGAGAGACCCAGTACTTC.

The V gene is TRBV5-5, the J gene TRBJ2-3; D call uncertain. V lost 0 bases and J 4 bases, leaving 9 bases between the germline ends. Per germline, CDR1 SGHKS and CDR2 YYEKEE (reference sequence). This CDR3 is 14 amino acids long. In nucleotides, the CDR3 is TGTGCCAGCAGCTTGGGATCCGAGGCAGATACGCAGTATTTT. Translating it yields CASSLGSEADTQYF.

This clone was counted a few times. The rearrangement uses TRBV30 and TRBJ2-1, with TRBD2 matching over 14 bases. CDR1 is GTSNPN and CDR2 is SVGIG in the germline V gene (reference sequence). V dropped 7 bases and J dropped 15; count of bases not matched to a gene: 11. This CDR3 is built from 13 residues. The CDR3 region has the DNA TGTGCCTCACTAGAGGGACTAGCGGGAGAATCGTTCTTC. Translating gives CASLEGLAGESFF.

The chain joins TRBV28 to TRBJ2-3, with 7 bases fitting TRBD1. The CDR3 length is 18 residues. With V trimmed by 4 bases and J by 1 base, 14 bases remained unmatched. Germline CDR1 is MDHEN and CDR2 is SYDVKM. CDR3 nucleotide sequence: TGTGCCAGCAGTTACCCGTTAGGCAGACAGGGTGGCACAGATACGCAGTATTTT. Its protein product is CASSYPLGRQGGTDTQYF.